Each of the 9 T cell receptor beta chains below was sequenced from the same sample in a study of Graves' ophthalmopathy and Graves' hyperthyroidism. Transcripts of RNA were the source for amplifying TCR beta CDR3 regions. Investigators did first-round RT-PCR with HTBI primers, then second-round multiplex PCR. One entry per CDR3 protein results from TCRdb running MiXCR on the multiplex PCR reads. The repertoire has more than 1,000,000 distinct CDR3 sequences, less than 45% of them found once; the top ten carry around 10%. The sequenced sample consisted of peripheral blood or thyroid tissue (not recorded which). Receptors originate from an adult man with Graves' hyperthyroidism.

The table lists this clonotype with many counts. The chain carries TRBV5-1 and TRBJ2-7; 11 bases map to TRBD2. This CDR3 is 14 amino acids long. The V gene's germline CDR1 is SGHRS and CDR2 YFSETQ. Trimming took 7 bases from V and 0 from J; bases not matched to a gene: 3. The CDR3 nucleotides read TGCGCCAGCGGACTAGCGGGCGACTCCTACGAGCAGTACTTC. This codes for CASGLAGDSYEQYF. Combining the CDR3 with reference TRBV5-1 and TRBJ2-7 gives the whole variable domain KAGVTQTPRYLIKTRGQQVTLSCSPISGHRSVSWYQQTPGQGLQFLFEYFSETQRNKGNFPGRFSGRQFSNSRSEMNVSTLELGDSALYLCASGLAGDSYEQYFGPGTRLTVT.

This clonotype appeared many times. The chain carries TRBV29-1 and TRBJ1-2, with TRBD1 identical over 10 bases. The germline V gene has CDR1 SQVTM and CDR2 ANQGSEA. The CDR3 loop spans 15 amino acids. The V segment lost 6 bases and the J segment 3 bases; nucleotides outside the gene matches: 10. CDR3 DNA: TGCAGCGTGGAGCCGGGACAGGGGACGGACTATGGCTACACCTTC. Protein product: CSVEPGQGTDYGYTF. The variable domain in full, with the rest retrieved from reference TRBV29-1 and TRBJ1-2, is SAVISQKPSRDICQRGTSLTIQCQVDSQVTMMFWYRQQPGQSLTLIATANQGSEATYESGFVIDKFPISRPNLTFSTLTVSNMSPEDSSIYLCSVEPGQGTDYGYTFGSGTRLTVV.

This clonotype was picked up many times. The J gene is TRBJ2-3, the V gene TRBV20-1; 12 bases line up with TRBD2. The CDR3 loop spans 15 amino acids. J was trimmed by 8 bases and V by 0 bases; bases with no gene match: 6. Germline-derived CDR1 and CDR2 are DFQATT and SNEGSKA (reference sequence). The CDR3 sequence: CSAREPLAGGGTQYF. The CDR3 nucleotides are TGCAGTGCTAGAGAACCACTAGCGGGGGGTGGTACGCAGTATTTT.

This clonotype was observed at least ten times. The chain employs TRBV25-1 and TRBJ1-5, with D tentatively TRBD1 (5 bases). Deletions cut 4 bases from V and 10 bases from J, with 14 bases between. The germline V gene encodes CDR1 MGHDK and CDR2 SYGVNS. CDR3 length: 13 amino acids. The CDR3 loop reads CASSAPGAQPQHF. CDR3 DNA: TGTGCCAGCAGTGCCCCCGGGGCTCAACCCCAGCATTTT. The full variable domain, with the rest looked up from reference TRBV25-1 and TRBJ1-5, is EADIYQTPRYLVIGTGKKITLECSQTMGHDKMYWYQQDPGMELHLIHYSYGVNSTEKGDLSSESTVSRIRTEHFPLTLESARPSHTSQYLCASSAPGAQPQHFGDGTRLSIL.

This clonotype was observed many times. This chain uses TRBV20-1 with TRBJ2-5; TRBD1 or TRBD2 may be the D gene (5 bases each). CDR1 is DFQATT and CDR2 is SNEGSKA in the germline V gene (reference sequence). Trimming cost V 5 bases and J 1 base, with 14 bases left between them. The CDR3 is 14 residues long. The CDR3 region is CSADYGTAQETQYF. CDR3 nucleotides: TGCAGTGCTGACTACGGGACGGCCCAAGAGACCCAGTACTTC.

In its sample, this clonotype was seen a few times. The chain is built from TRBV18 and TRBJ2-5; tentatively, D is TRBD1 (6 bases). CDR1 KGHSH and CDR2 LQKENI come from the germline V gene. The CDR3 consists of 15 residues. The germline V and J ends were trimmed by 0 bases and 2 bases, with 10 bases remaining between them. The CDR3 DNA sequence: TGTGCCAGCTCACCACCCGACAGGATTCAAGAGACCCAGTACTTC. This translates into CASSPPDRIQETQYF.

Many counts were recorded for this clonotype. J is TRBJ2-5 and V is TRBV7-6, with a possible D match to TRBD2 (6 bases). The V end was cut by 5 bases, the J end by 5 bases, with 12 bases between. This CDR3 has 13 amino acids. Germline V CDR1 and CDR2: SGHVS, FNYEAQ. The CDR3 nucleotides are TGTGCCAGCAGCCGCGGCGGGATGGAGACCCAGTACTTC. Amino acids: CASSRGGMETQYF.

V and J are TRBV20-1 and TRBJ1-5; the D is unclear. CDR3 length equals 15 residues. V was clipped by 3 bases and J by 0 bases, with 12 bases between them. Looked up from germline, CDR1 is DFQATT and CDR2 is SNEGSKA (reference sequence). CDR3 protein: CSASNDWYSNQPQHF. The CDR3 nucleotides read TGCAGTGCTAGTAACGATTGGTATAGCAATCAGCCCCAGCATTTT.

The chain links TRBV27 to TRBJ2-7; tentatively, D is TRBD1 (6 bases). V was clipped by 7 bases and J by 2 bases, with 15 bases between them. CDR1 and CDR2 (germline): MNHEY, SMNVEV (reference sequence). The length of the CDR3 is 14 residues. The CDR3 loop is CASKNVDRPYEQYF. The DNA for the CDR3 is TGTGCCAGCAAAAATGTGGACAGACCCTACGAGCAGTACTTC.